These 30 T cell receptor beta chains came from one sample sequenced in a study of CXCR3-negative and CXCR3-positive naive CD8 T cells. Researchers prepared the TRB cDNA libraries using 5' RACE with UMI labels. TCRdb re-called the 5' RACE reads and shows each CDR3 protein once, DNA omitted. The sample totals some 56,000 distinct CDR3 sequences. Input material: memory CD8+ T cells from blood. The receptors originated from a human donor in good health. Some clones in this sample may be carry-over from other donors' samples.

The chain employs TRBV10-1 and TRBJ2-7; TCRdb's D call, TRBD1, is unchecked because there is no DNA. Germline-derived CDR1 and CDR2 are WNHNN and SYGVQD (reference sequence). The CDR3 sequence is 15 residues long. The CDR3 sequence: CASSPDRESSYEQYF.

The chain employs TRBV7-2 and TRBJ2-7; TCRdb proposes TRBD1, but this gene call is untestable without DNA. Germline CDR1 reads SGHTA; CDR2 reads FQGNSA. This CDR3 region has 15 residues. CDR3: CASSLSSGGTGEQYF.

CDR3 in amino acids: CATSRTGEETQYF. The rearrangement uses TRBV15 and TRBJ2-5; TCRdb's D call, TRBD1, is unchecked because there is no DNA. CDR1 is LNHNV, CDR2 YYDKDF, per germline (reference sequence). The CDR3 is made up of 13 amino acids.

CDR3 in amino acids: CASSQDQTGRNTEAFF. The chain has TRBV4-3 and TRBJ1-1; there is no DNA to check the TCRdb D call of TRBD1. Germline V gene sequence: CDR1 LGHNA, CDR2 YSLEER. This CDR3 has 16 residues.

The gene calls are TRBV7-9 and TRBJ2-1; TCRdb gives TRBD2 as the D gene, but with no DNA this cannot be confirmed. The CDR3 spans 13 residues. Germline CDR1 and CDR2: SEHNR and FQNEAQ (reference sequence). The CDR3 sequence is CASSQPSVREQFF. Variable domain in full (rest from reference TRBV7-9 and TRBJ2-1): DTGVSQNPRHKITKRGQNVTFRCDPISEHNRLYWYRQTLGQGPEFLTYFQNEAQLEKSRLLSDRFSAERPKGSFSTLEIQRTEQGDSAMYLCASSQPSVREQFFGPGTRLTVL.

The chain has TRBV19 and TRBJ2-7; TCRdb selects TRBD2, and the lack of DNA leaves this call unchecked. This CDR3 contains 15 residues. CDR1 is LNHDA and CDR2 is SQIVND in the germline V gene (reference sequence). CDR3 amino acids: CASSPGLAGAYEQYF.

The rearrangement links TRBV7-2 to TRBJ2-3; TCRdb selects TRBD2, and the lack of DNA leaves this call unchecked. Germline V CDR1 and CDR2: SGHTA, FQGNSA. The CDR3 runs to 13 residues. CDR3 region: CASSPPPRDTQYF.

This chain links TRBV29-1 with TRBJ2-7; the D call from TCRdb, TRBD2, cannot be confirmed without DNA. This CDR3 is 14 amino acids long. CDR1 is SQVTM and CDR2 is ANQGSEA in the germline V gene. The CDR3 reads CSVDQTGDFYEQYF.

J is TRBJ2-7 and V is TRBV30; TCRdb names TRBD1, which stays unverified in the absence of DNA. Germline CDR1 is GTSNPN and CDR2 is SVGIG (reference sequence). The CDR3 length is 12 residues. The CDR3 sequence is CAWKGQGDEQYF.

The CDR3 loop is CSVLQQGAWGYTF. The chain carries TRBV29-1 and TRBJ1-2; no DNA is available, so the TRBD1 call from TCRdb remains unchecked. Germline loops: CDR1 SQVTM, CDR2 ANQGSEA. The CDR3 runs to 13 residues.

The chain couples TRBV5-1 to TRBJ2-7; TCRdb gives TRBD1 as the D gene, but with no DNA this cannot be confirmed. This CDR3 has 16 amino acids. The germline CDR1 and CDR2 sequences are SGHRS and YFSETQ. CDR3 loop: CASSPGQGGISYEQYF.

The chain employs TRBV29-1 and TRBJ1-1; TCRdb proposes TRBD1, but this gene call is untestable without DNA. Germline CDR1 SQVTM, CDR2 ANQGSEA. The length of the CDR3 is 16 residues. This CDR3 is CSVEDPSGQGGTEAFF.

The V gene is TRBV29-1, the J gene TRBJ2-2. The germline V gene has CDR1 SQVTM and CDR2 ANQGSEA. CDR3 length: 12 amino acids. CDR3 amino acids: CSSILGTGELFF.

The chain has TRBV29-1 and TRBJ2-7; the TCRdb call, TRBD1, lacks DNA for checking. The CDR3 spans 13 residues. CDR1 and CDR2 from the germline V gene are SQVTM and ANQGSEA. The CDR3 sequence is CSVETGVPYEQYF.

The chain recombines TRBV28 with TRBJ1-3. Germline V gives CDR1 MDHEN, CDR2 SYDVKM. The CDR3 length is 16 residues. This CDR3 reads CASNAIPAVSGNTIYF.

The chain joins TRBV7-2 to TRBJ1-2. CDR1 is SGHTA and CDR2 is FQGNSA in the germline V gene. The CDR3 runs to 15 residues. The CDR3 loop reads CASSLVTAFVNGYTF. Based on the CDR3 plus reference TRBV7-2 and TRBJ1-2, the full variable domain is GAGVSQSPSNKVTEKGKDVELRCDPISGHTALYWYRQSLGQGLEFLIYFQGNSAPDKSGLPSDRFSAERTGGSVSTLTIQRTQQEDSAVYLCASSLVTAFVNGYTFGSGTRLTVV.

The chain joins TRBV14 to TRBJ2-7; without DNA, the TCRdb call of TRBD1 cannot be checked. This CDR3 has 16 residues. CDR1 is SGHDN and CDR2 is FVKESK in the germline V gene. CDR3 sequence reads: CASSQDLDRGLYEQYF. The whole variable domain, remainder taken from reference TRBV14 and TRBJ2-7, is EAGVTQFPSHSVIEKGQTVTLRCDPISGHDNLYWYRRVMGKEIKFLLHFVKESKQDESGMPNNRFLAERTGGTYSTLKVQPAELEDSGVYFCASSQDLDRGLYEQYFGPGTRLTVT.

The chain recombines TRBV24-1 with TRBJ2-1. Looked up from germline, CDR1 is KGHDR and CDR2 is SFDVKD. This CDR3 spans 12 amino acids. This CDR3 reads CATSDLGNEQFF.

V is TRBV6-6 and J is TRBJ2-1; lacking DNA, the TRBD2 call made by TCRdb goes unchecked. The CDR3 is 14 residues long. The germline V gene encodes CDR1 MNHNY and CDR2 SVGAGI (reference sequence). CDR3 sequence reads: CASSYQTSYNEQFF.

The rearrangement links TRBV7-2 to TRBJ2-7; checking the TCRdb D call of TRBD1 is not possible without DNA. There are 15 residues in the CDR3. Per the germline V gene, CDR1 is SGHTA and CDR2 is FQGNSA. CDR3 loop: CASSYWAGVSYEQYF.

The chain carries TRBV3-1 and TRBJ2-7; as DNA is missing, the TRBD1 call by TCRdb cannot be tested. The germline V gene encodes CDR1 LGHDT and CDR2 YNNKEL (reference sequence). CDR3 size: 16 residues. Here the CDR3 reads CASSQGPPGLGYEQYF.

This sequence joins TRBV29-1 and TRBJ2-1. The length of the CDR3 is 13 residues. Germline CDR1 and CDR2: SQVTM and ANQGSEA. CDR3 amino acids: CSVVGSSYNEQFF.

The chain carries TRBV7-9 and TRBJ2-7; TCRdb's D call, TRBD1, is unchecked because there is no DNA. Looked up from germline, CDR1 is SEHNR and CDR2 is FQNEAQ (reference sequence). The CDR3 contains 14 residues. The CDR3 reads CASSDRDRSYEQYF.

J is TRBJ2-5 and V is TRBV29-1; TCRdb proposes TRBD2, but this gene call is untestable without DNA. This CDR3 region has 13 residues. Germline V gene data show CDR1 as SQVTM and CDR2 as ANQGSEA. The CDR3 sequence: CSVEPAIAETQYF.

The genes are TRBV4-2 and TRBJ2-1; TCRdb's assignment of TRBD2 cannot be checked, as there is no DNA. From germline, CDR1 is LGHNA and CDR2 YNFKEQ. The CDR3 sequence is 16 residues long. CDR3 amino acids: CASSQALAGGRDEQFF.

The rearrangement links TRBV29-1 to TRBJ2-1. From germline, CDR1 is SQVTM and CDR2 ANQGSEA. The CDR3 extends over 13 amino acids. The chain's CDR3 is CSVDGSSYNEQFF.

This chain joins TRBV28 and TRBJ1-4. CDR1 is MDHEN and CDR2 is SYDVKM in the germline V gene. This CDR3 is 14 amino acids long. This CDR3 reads CASSLPADPEKLFF.

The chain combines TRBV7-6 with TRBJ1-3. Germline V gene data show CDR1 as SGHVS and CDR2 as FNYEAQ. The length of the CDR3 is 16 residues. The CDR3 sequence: CASSQLLTEPGDTIYF.

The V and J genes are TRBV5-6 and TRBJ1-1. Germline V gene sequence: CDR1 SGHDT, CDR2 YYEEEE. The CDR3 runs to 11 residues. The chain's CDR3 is CASRDNTEAFF.

The CDR3 loop reads CASGLLWRTEAYEQYF. V and J are TRBV7-8 and TRBJ2-7; the TCRdb D gene call, TRBD1, has no DNA to confirm it. The CDR3 spans 16 residues. The V gene's germline CDR1 is SGHVS and CDR2 FQNEAQ.